This T cell receptor beta chain was recorded in a study of cytomegalovirus exposure and HLA in healthy donors. The PCR ran on 60 Vbeta and 13 Jbeta primers. Original processing methods: Later reanalysis found 75 million to 100 million unique TCR beta chains, roughly 10 million of them shared. The assay was immunoSEQ multiplex PCR, and TCRdb's table has in-frame clones only and misses some. The V and J calls and clone size come from that table; D and trimming were worked out from the DNA. Among around 130,000 clones listed, 81% were seen once. The CDR3 is 14 amino acids. Per the germline V gene, CDR1 is SEHNR and CDR2 is FQNEAQ (reference sequence). Trimming took 8 bases from V and 10 from J; bases not matched to a gene: 11. For this clone: No antigen is known for it.

Study-level points and caveats: Cytomegalovirus-associated TCR beta chains were listed, numbering 150 to 200. A later analysis linked 15,000 to 20,000 TCR beta sequences to HLA alleles at 0.05 false discovery rate.

Sequencing was performed on PBMCs. The chain is built from TRBV7-9 and TRBJ2-1; 10 bases line up with TRBD2. The origin of this receptor is a woman aged 35 to 49 in good health and CMV-seropositive. As DNA, the CDR3 is TGTGCCAGCTTTGAGCTAGCGGGAGTGGGGGAGCAGTTCTTC. It specifies CASFELAGVGEQFF. Using reference TRBV7-9 and TRBJ2-1 for the parts outside the CDR3, the full variable domain is DTGVSQNPRHKITKRGQNVTFRCDPISEHNRLYWYRQTLGQGPEFLTYFQNEAQLEKSRLLSDRFSAERPKGSFSTLEIQRTEQGDSAMYLCASFELAGVGEQFFGPGTRLTVL.